This is a list of T cell receptor beta chains from one sample in a study of blood T cell repertoires in COVID-19. Assay used: immunoSEQ multiplex PCR; TCRdb lists only in-frame clones, some missing. This table has approximately 89,000 clones, more than 75% appearing once. Source material: peripheral blood. The origin of the receptors is an older woman with acute or convalescent COVID-19. CDR3s include the opening cysteine and the closing phenylalanine or tryptophan. Each record gives: V gene, D gene, J gene, clone size, CDR3 protein, CDR3 DNA. D genes are given only for firm matches. Only some rows state a clone size, as once, few, many or a class for expanded clones.

>TRBV3-1/TRBV3-2|TRBD2|TRBJ2-2|.
CASSQSAGVLRGGELFF
TGTGCCAGCAGCCAAAGTGCGGGGGTGCTCCGGGGCGGGGAGCTGTTTTTT
>TRBV3-1/TRBV3-2|TRBD1|TRBJ1-4|.
CASSQKGQRKLFF
TGTGCCAGCAGCCAAAAGGGACAGCGAAAACTGTTTTTT
>TRBV5-4|.|TRBJ1-1|.
CASSSGQNTEAFF
TGTGCCAGCAGTTCCGGACAGAACACTGAAGCTTTCTTT
>TRBV5-6|TRBD2|TRBJ2-1|.
CASSQTSTSGLGEQFF
TGTGCCAGCAGCCAGACGTCGACTAGCGGTTTAGGGGAGCAGTTCTTC
>TRBV10-1|.|TRBJ1-1|.
CASSFRAGTEAFF
TGCGCCAGCAGTTTCCGAGCGGGGACTGAAGCTTTCTTT
>TRBV6-5|.|TRBJ2-1|.
CASSYDTGYNEQFF
TGTGCCAGCAGTTACGATACAGGCTACAATGAGCAGTTCTTC
>TRBV12-3/TRBV12-4|.|TRBJ1-2|once
CASAPRGTYGYTF
TGTGCCAGCGCCCCAAGGGGAACTTATGGCTACACCTTC
>TRBV3-1/TRBV3-2|.|TRBJ1-2|.
CASSQDRGSFLNYGYTF
TGTGCCAGCAGCCAAGATCGCGGGAGTTTCCTGAACTATGGCTACACCTTC
>TRBV5-1|.|TRBJ1-1|.
CASSFYILDTEAFF
TGCGCCAGCAGCTTTTACATCTTGGACACTGAAGCTTTCTTT
>TRBV29-1|TRBD1|TRBJ2-1|.
CSVEAPGQVFDEQFF
TGCAGCGTTGAGGCCCCGGGACAGGTTTTTGATGAGCAGTTCTTC
>TRBV7-8|TRBD2|TRBJ2-5|.
CASSLLAGQETQYF
TGTGCCAGCAGCCTACTAGCGGGTCAAGAGACCCAGTACTTC
>TRBV21-1|.|TRBJ1-3|.
CASSLRQGWSGNTIYF
TGTGCCAGCAGTTTAAGGCAGGGGTGGTCTGGAAACACCATATATTTT
>TRBV5-4|TRBD1|TRBJ1-5|.
CASSPDRGNQPQHF
TGTGCCAGCAGCCCCGACAGGGGCAATCAGCCCCAGCATTTT
>TRBV5-1|.|TRBJ1-4|.
CASGETGGTNEKLFF
TGCGCCAGCGGGGAGACAGGCGGAACTAATGAAAAACTGTTTTTT
>TRBV5-5|TRBD1|TRBJ2-4|.
CASSARQGASENIQYF
TGTGCCAGCAGCGCCCGACAGGGGGCCTCGGAAAACATTCAGTACTTC
>TRBV6-5|.|TRBJ1-2|.
CASSYRGGYGYTF
TGTGCCAGCAGTTACAGGGGGGGCTATGGCTACACCTTC